The entry below gives a single T cell receptor (beta chain) sequence along with its context. These data come from a study of blood T cells in healthy people across ages. The use of a sample-barcoded 5' primer and a J-beta primer mix characterized a second PCR of roughly 7 to 11 cycles. From the 5' RACE reads, TCRdb called clonotypes with MiXCR, one entry per CDR3 protein. The sample contains around 900,000 distinct CDR3 sequences, 25% to 30% of which appear only once. Per germline, CDR1 MDHEN and CDR2 SYDVKM. V lost 3 bases to trimming and J lost 7 bases, with 19 bases between them. CDR3 length: 15 amino acids.

The J gene is TRBJ2-7, the V gene TRBV28, with D perhaps matching TRBD2 (7 bases). The source of this sequence is a woman older than 75 in good health. The sequencing input was blood. The CDR3 DNA follows: TGTGCCAGCAGTTTGAAAGGGGGGGGGGCCGGTGAGCAGTACTTC. Encoded protein: CASSLKGGGAGEQYF.